These T cell receptor beta chains were read from a single sample in a study of neurological immune-mediated disorders. TCRdb re-called the 5' RACE reads with MiXCR, one entry per CDR3 protein. The data hold about 55,000 distinct CDR3 sequences, with around 3.6% observed a single time. The material sequenced was PBMCs. The receptors were gathered from a young man with multiple sclerosis. Both conserved end residues are part of each CDR3. A D gene is named only where the DNA matches it firmly. Clone size appears in some rows only: once, few, many, or a class for an expanded clone.

clone size: many
J gene: TRBJ1-1
D gene: -
V gene: TRBV20-1
CDR3 protein: CSAFPRRVGNTEAFF
CDR3 DNA: TGCAGTGCTTTTCCTAGACGGGTGGGGAACACTGAAGCTTTCTTT

clone size: few
J gene: TRBJ1-2
D gene: TRBD1
V gene: TRBV6-5
CDR3 protein: CASSYGRGGTYGYTF
CDR3 DNA: TGTGCCAGCAGTTACGGCAGGGGGGGAACTTATGGCTACACCTTC

clone size: many
J gene: TRBJ1-1
D gene: -
V gene: TRBV6-1
CDR3 protein: CASSKSQESGEAFF
CDR3 DNA: TGTGCCAGCAGCAAATCCCAGGAATCCGGTGAAGCTTTCTTT

clone size: many
J gene: TRBJ2-1
D gene: -
V gene: TRBV7-9
CDR3 protein: CASSLRGGSYNEQFF
CDR3 DNA: TGTGCCAGCAGCTTAAGGGGGGGCTCCTACAATGAGCAGTTCTTC

clone size: many
J gene: TRBJ1-1
D gene: -
V gene: TRBV18
CDR3 protein: CASSLLTGGEAFF
CDR3 DNA: TGTGCCAGCTCGCTACTGACGGGGGGTGAAGCTTTCTTT

clone size: many
J gene: TRBJ1-1
D gene: -
V gene: TRBV20-1
CDR3 protein: CSASIPGRKFEVGTEAFF
CDR3 DNA: TGCAGTGCTAGCATCCCGGGGCGAAAATTCGAGGTGGGGACTGAAGCTTTCTTT

clone size: many
J gene: TRBJ2-1
D gene: -
V gene: TRBV27
CDR3 protein: CASSFGARGNEQFF
CDR3 DNA: TGTGCCAGCAGTTTCGGGGCTAGAGGGAATGAGCAGTTCTTC

clone size: many
J gene: TRBJ2-7
D gene: TRBD2
V gene: TRBV28
CDR3 protein: CASSGSGSSKGEQYF
CDR3 DNA: TGTGCCAGCAGCGGTAGCGGGAGCTCAAAAGGCGAGCAGTACTTC

clone size: many
J gene: TRBJ2-7
D gene: TRBD1
V gene: TRBV4-1
CDR3 protein: CASSQGPLGTGYSEQYF
CDR3 DNA: TGCGCCAGCAGCCAAGGACCCCTGGGGACAGGGTACAGCGAGCAGTACTTC

clone size: many
J gene: TRBJ1-2
D gene: -
V gene: TRBV29-1
CDR3 protein: CSVGGRDGSYTF
CDR3 DNA: TGCAGCGTCGGCGGGAGGGATGGTAGCTACACCTTC

clone size: many
J gene: TRBJ2-3
D gene: -
V gene: TRBV6-1
CDR3 protein: CASSDKGGSYRDTQYF
CDR3 DNA: TGTGCCAGCAGCGACAAGGGGGGGAGTTATAGGGATACGCAGTATTTT

clone size: many
J gene: TRBJ2-2
D gene: -
V gene: TRBV6-1
CDR3 protein: CASSDLGGPGELFF
CDR3 DNA: TGTGCCAGCAGTGACCTGGGGGGCCCCGGGGAGCTGTTTTTT

clone size: -
J gene: TRBJ2-7
D gene: TRBD1
V gene: TRBV5-5
CDR3 protein: CASSRDRTYEQYF
CDR3 DNA: TGTGCCAGCAGCAGGGACAGAACCTACGAGCAGTACTTC

clone size: medium-sized
J gene: TRBJ2-5
D gene: TRBD2
V gene: TRBV5-1
CDR3 protein: CASSRLAGEETQYF
CDR3 DNA: TGCGCCAGCAGCCGACTAGCGGGAGAAGAGACCCAGTACTTC

clone size: many
J gene: TRBJ2-7
D gene: -
V gene: TRBV6-5
CDR3 protein: CASSYSPVGGRGPSYEQYF
CDR3 DNA: TGTGCCAGCAGTTACTCACCCGTTGGGGGGCGGGGGCCATCCTACGAGCAGTACTTC

clone size: -
J gene: TRBJ1-1
D gene: -
V gene: TRBV3-1
CDR3 protein: CASSHEGTDTEAFF
CDR3 DNA: TGTGCCAGCAGCCATGAAGGGACGGACACTGAAGCTTTCTTT

clone size: many
J gene: TRBJ1-2
D gene: -
V gene: TRBV20-1
CDR3 protein: CSARDRARRGYTF
CDR3 DNA: TGCAGTGCTAGAGATCGGGCTAGACGGGGCTACACCTTC

clone size: many
J gene: TRBJ2-7
D gene: -
V gene: TRBV6-2/TRBV6-3
CDR3 protein: CASRSSSYEQYF
CDR3 DNA: TGTGCCAGCAGATCGAGCTCCTACGAGCAGTACTTC

clone size: many
J gene: TRBJ1-2
D gene: -
V gene: TRBV9
CDR3 protein: CASRGDAYGYTF
CDR3 DNA: TGTGCCAGCAGGGGGGACGCTTATGGCTACACCTTC

clone size: -
J gene: TRBJ1-1
D gene: -
V gene: TRBV7-8
CDR3 protein: CASRMDILTEAFF
CDR3 DNA: TGTGCCAGTCGAATGGACATCTTGACTGAAGCTTTCTTT

clone size: many
J gene: TRBJ1-5
D gene: TRBD1
V gene: TRBV20-1
CDR3 protein: CSARDRGQGGNQPQHF
CDR3 DNA: TGCAGTGCTAGAGATAGAGGGCAGGGGGGCAATCAGCCCCAGCATTTT

clone size: many
J gene: TRBJ2-5
D gene: TRBD2
V gene: TRBV2
CDR3 protein: CASTTQTAGTQETQYF
CDR3 DNA: TGTGCCAGTACCACCCAGACAGCGGGGACCCAAGAGACCCAGTACTTC

clone size: many
J gene: TRBJ1-1
D gene: -
V gene: TRBV2
CDR3 protein: CASSEAPWGTEAFF
CDR3 DNA: TGTGCCAGCAGTGAAGCGCCTTGGGGCACTGAAGCTTTCTTT

clone size: many
J gene: TRBJ2-2
D gene: TRBD2
V gene: TRBV7-9
CDR3 protein: CASSLSGGTGELFF
CDR3 DNA: TGTGCCAGCAGCTTGTCGGGGGGCACCGGGGAGCTGTTTTTT

clone size: many
J gene: TRBJ2-7
D gene: TRBD1
V gene: TRBV5-1
CDR3 protein: CASSEQTGYEQYF
CDR3 DNA: TGCGCCAGCAGCGAACAGACAGGGTACGAGCAGTACTTC

clone size: many
J gene: TRBJ1-1
D gene: -
V gene: TRBV7-3
CDR3 protein: CASSWTPAGEAFF
CDR3 DNA: TGTGCCAGCAGCTGGACCCCGGCAGGTGAAGCTTTCTTT

clone size: many
J gene: TRBJ2-7
D gene: -
V gene: TRBV3-1
CDR3 protein: CASSPSSYEQYF
CDR3 DNA: TGTGCCAGCAGCCCGAGCTCCTACGAGCAGTACTTC

clone size: -
J gene: TRBJ2-7
D gene: -
V gene: TRBV7-2
CDR3 protein: CASSLASASVYEQYF
CDR3 DNA: TGTGCCAGCAGCTTAGCATCAGCTAGCGTGTACGAGCAGTACTTC

clone size: many
J gene: TRBJ2-3
D gene: -
V gene: TRBV21-1
CDR3 protein: CASSKGEDCTDTQYF
CDR3 DNA: TGTGCCAGCAGCAAAGGAGAGGATTGCACAGATACGCAGTATTTT

clone size: -
J gene: TRBJ2-6
D gene: TRBD1
V gene: TRBV9
CDR3 protein: CASTWTGAPSGAKVLTF
CDR3 DNA: TGTGCCAGCACCTGGACAGGCGCCCCCTCTGGGGCCAAAGTCCTGACTTTC

clone size: many
J gene: TRBJ1-2
D gene: -
V gene: TRBV5-4
CDR3 protein: CASSLGRGGYGYTF
CDR3 DNA: TGTGCCAGCAGCTTGGGAAGGGGCGGCTATGGCTACACCTTC

clone size: -
J gene: TRBJ2-6
D gene: -
V gene: TRBV3-1
CDR3 protein: CASSHPPVEGPGANVLTF
CDR3 DNA: TGTGCCAGCAGCCATCCCCCCGTGGAGGGGCCTGGGGCCAACGTCCTGACTTTC

clone size: many
J gene: TRBJ1-5
D gene: -
V gene: TRBV20-1
CDR3 protein: CSARQGRDNQPQHF
CDR3 DNA: TGCAGTGCTAGGCAAGGCCGCGACAATCAGCCCCAGCATTTT

clone size: -
J gene: TRBJ2-1
D gene: TRBD2
V gene: TRBV6-6
CDR3 protein: CASNSLAGGRSSYNEQFF
CDR3 DNA: TGTGCCAGCAACTCCCTAGCGGGGGGCCGGAGCTCCTACAATGAGCAGTTCTTC

clone size: many
J gene: TRBJ1-2
D gene: -
V gene: TRBV20-1
CDR3 protein: CSATGQTNYGYTF
CDR3 DNA: TGCAGTGCTACAGGCCAAACAAACTATGGCTACACCTTC

clone size: many
J gene: TRBJ1-1
D gene: -
V gene: TRBV7-9
CDR3 protein: CASSLKAEAFF
CDR3 DNA: TGTGCCAGCAGCTTAAAGGCTGAAGCTTTCTTT

clone size: many
J gene: TRBJ1-6
D gene: -
V gene: TRBV12-3/TRBV12-4
CDR3 protein: CASSFGRGTPLHF
CDR3 DNA: TGTGCCAGCAGTTTTGGTCGGGGTACACCCCTCCACTTT

clone size: many
J gene: TRBJ2-6
D gene: -
V gene: TRBV5-1
CDR3 protein: CASSLAQGPGANVLTF
CDR3 DNA: TGCGCCAGCAGCTTGGCGCAGGGCCCTGGGGCCAACGTCCTGACTTTC

clone size: many
J gene: TRBJ2-5
D gene: -
V gene: TRBV7-9
CDR3 protein: CASSLDQRLETQYF
CDR3 DNA: TGTGCCAGCAGCTTAGATCAACGGTTAGAGACCCAGTACTTC

clone size: many
J gene: TRBJ2-2
D gene: -
V gene: TRBV11-2
CDR3 protein: CASSLVAEAYTGELFF
CDR3 DNA: TGTGCCAGCAGCTTAGTTGCAGAAGCTTACACCGGGGAGCTGTTTTTT